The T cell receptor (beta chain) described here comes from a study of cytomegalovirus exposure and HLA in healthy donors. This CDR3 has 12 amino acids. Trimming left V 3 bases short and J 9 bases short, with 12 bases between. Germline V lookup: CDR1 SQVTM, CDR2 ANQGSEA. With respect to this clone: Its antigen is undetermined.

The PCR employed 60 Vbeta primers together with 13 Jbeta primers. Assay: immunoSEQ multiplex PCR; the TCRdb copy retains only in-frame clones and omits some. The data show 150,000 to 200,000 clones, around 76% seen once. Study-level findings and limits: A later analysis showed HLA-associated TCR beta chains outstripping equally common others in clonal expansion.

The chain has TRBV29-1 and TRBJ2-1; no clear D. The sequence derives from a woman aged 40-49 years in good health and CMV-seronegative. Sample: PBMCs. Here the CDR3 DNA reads TGCAGCGTTGAGACTTCCTCGTCTGAGCAGTTCTTC. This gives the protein CSVETSSSEQFF.